This TCR beta chain appears in the sequencing data of a study of T cell responses to AZD1222 COVID-19 vaccine. V lost 2 bases, J lost 5 bases, and 17 bases stayed unmatched. This CDR3 region has 18 residues. Germline CDR1 and CDR2: SGHVS and FQNEAQ. The repertoire was sequenced with immunoSEQ multiplex PCR; TCRdb's copy has only in-frame clones and lacks some. The table has 250,000 to 300,000 clones, roughly 93% seen once. This chain links TRBV7-8 with TRBJ2-5; 7 bases are a match to TRBD1. This receptor was taken from an adult who received the AZD1222 COVID-19 vaccine. The source was peripheral blood, collected 28 days after the second AZD1222 dose. The CDR3 bases are TGTGCCAGCAGCTTAACCCGATTCCCCGGGACAGCCTATGAGACCCAGTACTTC. This gives the protein CASSLTRFPGTAYETQYF.